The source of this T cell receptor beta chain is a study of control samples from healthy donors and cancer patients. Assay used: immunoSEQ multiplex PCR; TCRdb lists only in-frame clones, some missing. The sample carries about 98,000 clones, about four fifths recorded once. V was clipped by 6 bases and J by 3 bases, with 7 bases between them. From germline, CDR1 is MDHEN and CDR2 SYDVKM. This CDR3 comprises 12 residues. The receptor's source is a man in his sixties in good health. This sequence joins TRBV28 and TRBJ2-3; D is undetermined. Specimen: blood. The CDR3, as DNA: TGTGCCAGCAGCAAGGAAACAGATACGCAGTATTTT. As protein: CASSKETDTQYF.